Listed below are T cell receptor beta chains from one sample, sequenced in a study of T cells after yellow fever vaccination. One entry per CDR3 protein, called by TCRdb with MiXCR from the 5' RACE reads. Of almost 70,000 distinct CDR3 sequences in the sample, about 6% were seen once. The source material was CD4+ T cells sorted from PBMCs, sampled around 15 days after the first yellow fever vaccination. The receptors were sampled from a man younger than 30 who received the YFV17D yellow fever vaccine. Both conserved end residues are part of each CDR3. A D gene is named only where the DNA matches it firmly. Each size is once, few, many or a size class.

v_gene	abundance	j_gene	d_gene	CDR3nt	CDR3aa
TRBV5-4	many	TRBJ2-3	.	TGTGCCAGCAGCCACGACAATAGCGGTCTAGATACGCAGTATTTT	CASSHDNSGLDTQYF
TRBV6-4	many	TRBJ1-1	TRBD1	TGTGCCAGCAGGGCCAGGGGGGACACTGAAGCTTTCTTT	CASRARGDTEAFF
TRBV6-1	many	TRBJ2-1	.	TGTGCCAGCAGTGACACCCCCTGGGATGAGCAGTTCTTC	CASSDTPWDEQFF
TRBV5-6	many	TRBJ2-7	.	TGTGCCAGCAGCACCTACGGAGCCAAGCAGTACTTC	CASSTYGAKQYF
TRBV4-1	many	TRBJ2-5	.	TGCGCCAGCAGCCAATGGAGGGGAGAGACCCAGTACTTC	CASSQWRGETQYF
TRBV19	many	TRBJ2-5	.	TGTGCCAGTAGTTCCAGATATGACAGAAAAAGACAAGAGACCCAGTACTTC	CASSSRYDRKRQETQYF
TRBV3-1	many	TRBJ1-6	.	TGTGCCAGCAGCCAAGGGACAGACTATAATTCACCCCTCCACTTT	CASSQGTDYNSPLHF
TRBV5-1	medium-sized	TRBJ2-3	.	TGCGCCAGCAGCTTAGGGGGTATCACAGATACGCAGTATTTT	CASSLGGITDTQYF
TRBV7-2	once	TRBJ2-1	.	TGTGCCAGCAGCTCCCCTCGTGCGGTCTTCAGCTCCTACAATGAGCAGTTCTTC	CASSSPRAVFSSYNEQFF
TRBV7-2	many	TRBJ1-3	.	TGTGCCAGCAGGCCAGACGGGAACTCTGGAAACACCATATATTTT	CASRPDGNSGNTIYF